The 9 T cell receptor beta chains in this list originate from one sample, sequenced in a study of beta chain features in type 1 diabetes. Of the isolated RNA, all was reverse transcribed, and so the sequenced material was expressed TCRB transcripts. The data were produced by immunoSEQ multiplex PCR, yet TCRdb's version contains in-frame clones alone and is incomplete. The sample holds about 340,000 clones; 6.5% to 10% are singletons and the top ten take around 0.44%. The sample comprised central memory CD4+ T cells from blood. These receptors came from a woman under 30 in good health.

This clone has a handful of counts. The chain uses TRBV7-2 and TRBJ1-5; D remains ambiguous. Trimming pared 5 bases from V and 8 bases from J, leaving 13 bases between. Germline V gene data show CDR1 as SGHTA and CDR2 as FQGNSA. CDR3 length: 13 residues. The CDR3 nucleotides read TGTGCCAGCAGCCTAAGAATTTCGGAGCCCCAGCATTTT. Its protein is CASSLRISEPQHF. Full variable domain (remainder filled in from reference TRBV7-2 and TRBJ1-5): GAGVSQSPSNKVTEKGKDVELRCDPISGHTALYWYRQSLGQGLEFLIYFQGNSAPDKSGLPSDRFSAERTGGSVSTLTIQRTQQEDSAVYLCASSLRISEPQHFGDGTRLSIL.

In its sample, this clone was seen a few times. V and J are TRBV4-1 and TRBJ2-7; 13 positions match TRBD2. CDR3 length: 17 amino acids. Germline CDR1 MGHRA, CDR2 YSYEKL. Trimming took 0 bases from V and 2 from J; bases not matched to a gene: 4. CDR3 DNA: TGCGCCAGCAGCCAAGACCCAGGGACTAGCGGGACCTACGAGCAGTACTTC. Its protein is CASSQDPGTSGTYEQYF.

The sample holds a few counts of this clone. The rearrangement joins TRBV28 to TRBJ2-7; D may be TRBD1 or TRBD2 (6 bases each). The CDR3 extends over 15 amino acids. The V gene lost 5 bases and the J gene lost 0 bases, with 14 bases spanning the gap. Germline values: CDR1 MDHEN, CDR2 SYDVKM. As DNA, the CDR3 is TGTGCCAGCAGTAGGGGGAAGGGGGGCTCCTACGAGCAGTACTTC. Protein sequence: CASSRGKGGSYEQYF.

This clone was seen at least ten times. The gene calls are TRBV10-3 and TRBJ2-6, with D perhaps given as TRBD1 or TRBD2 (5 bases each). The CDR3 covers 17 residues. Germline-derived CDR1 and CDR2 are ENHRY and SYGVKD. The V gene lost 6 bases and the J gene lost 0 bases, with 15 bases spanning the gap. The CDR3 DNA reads TGTGCCATCAGCGACACCTCAGGGAGCTCTGGGGCCAACGTCCTGACTTTC. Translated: CAISDTSGSSGANVLTF.

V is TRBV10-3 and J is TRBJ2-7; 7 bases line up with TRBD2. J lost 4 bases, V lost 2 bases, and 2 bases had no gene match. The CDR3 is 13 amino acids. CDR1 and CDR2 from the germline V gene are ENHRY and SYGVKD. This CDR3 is CAISEGEGYEQYF. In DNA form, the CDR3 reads TGTGCCATCAGTGAGGGGGAGGGTTACGAGCAGTACTTC.

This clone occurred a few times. CDR3 coding DNA: TGTGCCAGCAGTTCCGCCATTAGCGGGAGAGGGAGAGATACGCAGTATTTT. Translated, it gives CASSSAISGRGRDTQYF. V gene TRBV28 combines with J gene TRBJ2-3; 9 bases are a match to TRBD2. In germline, CDR1 is MDHEN, CDR2 SYDVKM. The trim removed 4 bases at V and 5 bases at J, leaving 13 bases unmatched. This CDR3 spans 17 amino acids.

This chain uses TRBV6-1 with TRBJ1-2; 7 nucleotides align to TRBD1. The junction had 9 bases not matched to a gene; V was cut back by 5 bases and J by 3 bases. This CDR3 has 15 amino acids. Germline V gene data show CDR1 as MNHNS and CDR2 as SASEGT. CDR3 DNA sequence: TGTGCCAGCAGTCTAATGACAGGGCAAGACTATGGCTACACCTTC. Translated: CASSLMTGQDYGYTF.

CDR3 in DNA: TGTGCCAGCAGCTTGTATAAGGGGGGCAATGAGCAGTTCTTC. Amino acid sequence: CASSLYKGGNEQFF. The rearrangement links TRBV7-3 to TRBJ2-1, with D tentatively TRBD1 or TRBD2 (6 bases each). The length of the CDR3 is 14 residues. V lost 3 bases to trimming and J lost 6 bases, with 12 bases between them. Germline V gene data show CDR1 as SGHTA and CDR2 as FQGTGA.

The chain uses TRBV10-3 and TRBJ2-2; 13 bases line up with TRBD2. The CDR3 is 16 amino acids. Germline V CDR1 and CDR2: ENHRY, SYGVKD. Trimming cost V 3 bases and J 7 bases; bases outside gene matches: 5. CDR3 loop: CAISDGLAGAGGELFF. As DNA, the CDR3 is TGTGCCATCAGTGATGGACTAGCGGGAGCGGGCGGGGAGCTGTTTTTT.